What follows is one T cell receptor (beta chain) and its context. The data are from a study of blood T cell repertoires in COVID-19. Whole-study context: Donors in the United States, Italy and Spain gave samples during acute or convalescent COVID-19. Sources were T cells, B-cell-depleted T cells, or PBMCs; the material itself was cDNA or gDNA.

Original analysis: Researchers report that nucleated cell counts were estimated from reference gene primer amplification. Sequencing was performed with immunoSEQ multiplex PCR; in TCRdb, only in-frame clones are kept and a portion is missing. Clone size and the V and J calls come from that table; the DNA yielded D and trimming. Among about 39,000 clones, more than 75% were seen once, and the ten largest hold about 27%. V was shortened by 1 base and J by 8 bases, with 27 bases between the two germline ends. From germline, CDR1 is SGHKS and CDR2 YYEKEE (reference sequence). CDR3 size: 18 residues. The sample was peripheral blood. The J gene is TRBJ1-2, the V gene TRBV5-5; D is uncertain. The receptor was isolated from a man older than 75 with acute or convalescent COVID-19. The DNA of the CDR3 is TGTGCCAGCAGCTTGTATTTCCTGAGATCCCGGGAGCAGGCAGGCTACACCTTC. Amino acid sequence: CASSLYFLRSREQAGYTF.